These 6 T cell receptor beta chains originate from one sample sequenced in a study of blood T cell repertoires in COVID-19 (TCRdb year 2020). The method was the immunoSEQ multiplex PCR assay. Entries here come from immuneACCESS through TCRdb and include only in-frame sequences with V and J called. Some clones fail to appear in such tables; in the studies checked, an unresolved V gene covers under half of the shortfall, and the cause of the remainder is unknown. The sample includes just over 60,000 clones, with over 60% observed a single time. The ten largest clones capture approximately 20% of the sample. The material sequenced was peripheral blood. These receptors all come from a man younger than 40 with COVID-19, enrolled during active disease.

J is TRBJ1-5 and V is TRBV3-1 (or the pseudogene TRBV3-2); TRBD1 might be the D (5 bases). The CDR3 has 16 amino acids. Trimming removed 4 bases at V and 1 base at J, with 14 bases between. Germline CDR1 and CDR2: LGHDT and YNNKEL (reference sequence). CDR3 DNA sequence: TGTGCCAGCAGCCGGGGCCGGGGAGGGAGCAATCAGCCCCAGCATTTT. As protein: CASSRGRGGSNQPQHF.

The chain has TRBV2 and TRBJ2-3; TRBD2 aligns across 16 bases. Looked up from germline, CDR1 is SNHLY and CDR2 is FYNNEI. The J segment lost 4 bases and the V segment lost 11 bases, leaving 12 bases of the junction unmatched. The CDR3 is 17 amino acids. This chain's CDR3 is CAQQYGTSGGASDTQYF. In DNA form, the CDR3 reads TGTGCCCAGCAGTATGGGACTAGCGGGGGGGCATCAGATACGCAGTATTTT.

V and J are TRBV19 and TRBJ1-2; no definite D call. CDR3 size: 17 residues. Germline V gives CDR1 LNHDA, CDR2 SQIVND (reference sequence). Trimming removed 3 bases from V and 8 bases from J, with 25 bases in between. In DNA form, the CDR3 reads TGTGCCAGTAGTATTAGATTTGGAGTGGCCCCTATACACGGCTACACCTTC. It is translated as CASSIRFGVAPIHGYTF.

The V and J genes are TRBV10-3 and TRBJ2-5, with D hard to call. Trimming left V 3 bases short and J 0 bases short, with 8 bases between. Germline V gene data show CDR1 as ENHRY and CDR2 as SYGVKD. The length of the CDR3 is 14 residues. The CDR3 DNA follows: TGTGCCATCAGTGATGACATAAACCAAGAGACCCAGTACTTC. It translates to CAISDDINQETQYF.

This clone has a handful of counts. The chain uses TRBV10-2 and TRBJ2-7; 7 bases are shared with TRBD2. Per germline, CDR1 WSHSY and CDR2 SAAADI. This CDR3 spans 12 amino acids. The V segment lost 7 bases and the J segment 4 bases; nucleotides outside the gene matches: 4. CDR3 sequence (DNA): TGCGCCAGCAAGGCTAGCGGATACGAGCAGTACTTC. Protein sequence: CASKASGYEQYF.

This clone was recorded a few times. The chain has TRBV5-1 and TRBJ1-5; D is unclear. Germline CDR1 is SGHRS and CDR2 is YFSETQ. CDR3 size: 14 residues. The CDR3 region is CPPGYSSPHQPQHF. The CDR3 coding sequence is TGCCCACCTGGTTACAGTTCGCCCCACCAGCCCCAGCATTTT.